This TCR beta chain was identified in a study of cytomegalovirus exposure and HLA in healthy donors. Whole-study results and caveats: A likely sequencing artifact accounted for one observed cluster of highly shared sequence variants.

Vbeta (60) and Jbeta (13) primers were used in the PCR. TCRdb's table, derived via immunoSEQ multiplex PCR, lists solely in-frame clones and lacks some. The sample contains 75,000 to 95,000 clones, 63% of which appear only once. As concerns this clone: The antigen remains unidentified.

The material sequenced was PBMCs. This clonotype was sampled from a woman younger than 45 in good health and CMV-seronegative.

The CDR3 region is CASSQNRGQGYGYTF. In DNA, the CDR3 is TGTGCCAGCAGTCAAAACAGGGGGCAGGGCTATGGCTACACCTTC. This sequence joins TRBV5-4 and TRBJ1-2; TRBD1 aligns across 9 bases. The junction had 9 bases not matched to a gene; V was cut back by 5 bases and J by 4 bases. The germline V gene encodes CDR1 SGHNT and CDR2 YYREEE (reference sequence). The CDR3 has 15 residues.